The entry that follows covers one TCR beta chain sequence. The sample originates from a study of blood T cell repertoires in COVID-19. Germline values: CDR1 SGHKS, CDR2 YYEKEE (reference sequence). Trimming shortened V by 0 bases and J by 1 base, and 10 bases separated the two germline ends. The CDR3 contains 16 residues. The repertoire was sequenced with immunoSEQ multiplex PCR; TCRdb's copy has only in-frame clones and lacks some. The sample shows under 200,000 clones, 84% of them seen only once. The source material was PBMCs or T cells enriched from blood (not recorded which). This clonotype was sampled from a woman aged 45-65 years who had recovered from COVID-19. The V and J genes are TRBV5-5 and TRBJ1-4; D is possibly TRBD1 (5 bases). CDR3 nucleotide sequence: TGTGCCAGCAGCTTGGCGCCGCAGGGAACTAATGAAAAACTGTTTTTT. Its translation is CASSLAPQGTNEKLFF.